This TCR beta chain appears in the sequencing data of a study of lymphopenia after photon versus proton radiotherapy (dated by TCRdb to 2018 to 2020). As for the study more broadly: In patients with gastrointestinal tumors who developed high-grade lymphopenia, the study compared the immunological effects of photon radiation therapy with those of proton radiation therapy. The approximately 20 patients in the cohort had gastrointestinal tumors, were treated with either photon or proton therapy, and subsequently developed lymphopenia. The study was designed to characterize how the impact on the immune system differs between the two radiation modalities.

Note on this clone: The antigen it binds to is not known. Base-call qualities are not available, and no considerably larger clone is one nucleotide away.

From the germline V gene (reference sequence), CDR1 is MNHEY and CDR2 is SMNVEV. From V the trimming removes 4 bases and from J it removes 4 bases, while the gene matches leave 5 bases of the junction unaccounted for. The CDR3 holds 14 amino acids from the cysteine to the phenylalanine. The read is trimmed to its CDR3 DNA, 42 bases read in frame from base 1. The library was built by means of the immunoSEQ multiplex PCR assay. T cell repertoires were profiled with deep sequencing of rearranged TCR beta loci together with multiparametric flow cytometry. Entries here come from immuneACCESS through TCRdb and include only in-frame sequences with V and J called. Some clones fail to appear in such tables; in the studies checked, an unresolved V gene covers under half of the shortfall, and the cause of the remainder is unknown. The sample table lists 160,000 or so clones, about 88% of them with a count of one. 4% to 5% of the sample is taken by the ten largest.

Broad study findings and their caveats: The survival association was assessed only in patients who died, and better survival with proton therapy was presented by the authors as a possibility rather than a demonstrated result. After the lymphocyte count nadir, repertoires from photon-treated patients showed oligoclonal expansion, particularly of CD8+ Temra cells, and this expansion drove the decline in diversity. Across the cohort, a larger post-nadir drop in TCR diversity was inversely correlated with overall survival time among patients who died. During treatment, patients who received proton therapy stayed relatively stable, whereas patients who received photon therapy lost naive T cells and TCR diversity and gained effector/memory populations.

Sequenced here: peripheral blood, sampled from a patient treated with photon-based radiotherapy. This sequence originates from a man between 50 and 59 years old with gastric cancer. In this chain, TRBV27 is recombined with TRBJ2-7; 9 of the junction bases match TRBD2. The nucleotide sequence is TGTGCCAGCAGTTCTAGCGGGGTTACATACGAGCAGTACTTC. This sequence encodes CASSSSGVTYEQYF.